The 10 T cell receptor beta chains below were found in one sample sequenced in a study of OX40 agonist ivuxolimab in advanced cancers. Sequencing was performed with immunoSEQ multiplex PCR; in TCRdb, only in-frame clones are kept and a portion is missing. The table records tens of thousands of clones, approximately 84% of them present only once. The input for sequencing was CD4+ or CD8+ T cells sorted from blood, taken in a trial of the OX40 agonist ivuxolimab. These receptor sequences come from an adult with an advanced solid tumor such as melanoma, head and neck, liver or kidney cancer.

The chain joins TRBV7-9 to TRBJ1-2; no firm D call. V lost 1 base and J 1 base, leaving 10 bases between the germline ends. Germline V gene sequence: CDR1 SEHNR, CDR2 FQNEAQ (reference sequence). The CDR3 is made up of 15 amino acids. This chain's CDR3 is CASSLGPGFNYGYTF. CDR3 in DNA: TGTGCCAGCAGCTTAGGCCCAGGTTTTAACTATGGCTACACCTTC.

The chain is built from TRBV7-2 and TRBJ2-7; 12 bases match TRBD2. J lost 4 bases, V lost 0 bases, and 4 bases had no gene match. The CDR3 has 16 residues. CDR1 is SGHTA and CDR2 is FQGNSA in the germline V gene. CDR3 loop: CASSLALAGGSYEQYF. CDR3 nucleotide sequence: TGTGCCAGCAGCTTAGCACTAGCGGGAGGTTCTTACGAGCAGTACTTC.

The chain joins TRBV27 to TRBJ2-7; 7 nucleotides match TRBD2. The germline CDR1 and CDR2 sequences are MNHEY and SMNVEV (reference sequence). The CDR3 is 14 amino acids. With 4 bases clipped from V and 2 bases from J, the junction kept 5 bases outside the gene matches. This CDR3 is CASSWRGTTYEQYF. The CDR3 region has the DNA TGTGCCAGCAGTTGGCGCGGGACTACCTACGAGCAGTACTTC.

DNA for the CDR3: TGTGCCAGCAGTTTATCGACGCAGGGTTCCTACGAGCAGTACTTC. Amino acids: CASSLSTQGSYEQYF. This rearrangement joins TRBV27 to TRBJ2-7; D is possibly TRBD1 (5 bases). This CDR3 region has 15 residues. Trimming pared 0 bases from V and 1 base from J, leaving 10 bases between. In germline, CDR1 is MNHEY, CDR2 SMNVEV (reference sequence).

The chain combines TRBV6-5 with TRBJ2-5, with TRBD2 matching over 8 bases. V was clipped by 2 bases and J by 5 bases; unmatched bases: 4. Germline CDR1 MNHEY, CDR2 SVGAGI. The CDR3 totals 14 residues. The CDR3 bases are TGTGCCAGCAGTTACGGGAGCGGGAGCGAGACCCAGTACTTC. It codes for CASSYGSGSETQYF.

This clone was observed a single time. The gene calls are TRBV6-4 and TRBJ2-3; possibly TRBD1 for D (7 bases). This CDR3 contains 15 residues. The V and J ends lost 0 bases and 4 bases respectively, with 11 bases between them. The germline gives CDR1 MRHNA, CDR2 SNTAGT. DNA of the CDR3: TGTGCCAGCAGTGACTCGGCAGGGGGGCCAGATACGCAGTATTTT. As protein: CASSDSAGGPDTQYF.

The rearrangement joins TRBV5-1 to TRBJ1-1; D may be TRBD1 (6 bases). The CDR3 has 14 amino acids. The germline V gene encodes CDR1 SGHRS and CDR2 YFSETQ. The germline V and J ends were trimmed by 3 bases and 3 bases, with 12 bases remaining between them. The CDR3 here is CASSSADRYTEAFF. As DNA, the CDR3 is TGCGCCAGCAGCTCCGCCGACAGGTACACTGAAGCTTTCTTT.

This clone was detected once. The chain employs TRBV27 and TRBJ1-5, with D possibly matching TRBD1 (5 bases). Germline lookup yields CDR1 MNHEY and CDR2 SMNVEV (reference sequence). This CDR3 is built from 13 residues. Trimming removed 10 bases from V and 6 bases from J, with 16 bases in between. CDR3 coding DNA: TGTGCCACCTCCCTCGGGGGAGCTCAGCCCCAGCATTTT. Its translation: CATSLGGAQPQHF.

The V call is TRBV5-1, the J call TRBJ2-1, with 8 bases identical to TRBD2. The V segment lost 2 bases and the J segment 5 bases; nucleotides outside the gene matches: 6. The germline V gene encodes CDR1 SGHRS and CDR2 YFSETQ. CDR3 size: 15 residues. The CDR3 nucleotides are TGCGCCAGCAGCTTCGCAGCGGGAGTAAACAATGAGCAGTTCTTC. Translation gives CASSFAAGVNNEQFF.

This clone came up once. The gene calls are TRBV7-9 and TRBJ1-3; D gene uncertain. This CDR3 comprises 15 residues. Trimming took off 1 base at V and 0 bases at J, with 7 bases between the two ends. Germline V lookup: CDR1 SEHNR, CDR2 FQNEAQ (reference sequence). The CDR3 region is CASSLGQDSGNTIYF. The CDR3 DNA sequence: TGTGCCAGCAGCTTAGGACAAGACTCTGGAAACACCATATATTTT. Together with reference TRBV7-9 and TRBJ1-3, the CDR3 gives the full variable domain: DTGVSQNPRHKITKRGQNVTFRCDPISEHNRLYWYRQTLGQGPEFLTYFQNEAQLEKSRLLSDRFSAERPKGSFSTLEIQRTEQGDSAMYLCASSLGQDSGNTIYFGEGSWLTVV.